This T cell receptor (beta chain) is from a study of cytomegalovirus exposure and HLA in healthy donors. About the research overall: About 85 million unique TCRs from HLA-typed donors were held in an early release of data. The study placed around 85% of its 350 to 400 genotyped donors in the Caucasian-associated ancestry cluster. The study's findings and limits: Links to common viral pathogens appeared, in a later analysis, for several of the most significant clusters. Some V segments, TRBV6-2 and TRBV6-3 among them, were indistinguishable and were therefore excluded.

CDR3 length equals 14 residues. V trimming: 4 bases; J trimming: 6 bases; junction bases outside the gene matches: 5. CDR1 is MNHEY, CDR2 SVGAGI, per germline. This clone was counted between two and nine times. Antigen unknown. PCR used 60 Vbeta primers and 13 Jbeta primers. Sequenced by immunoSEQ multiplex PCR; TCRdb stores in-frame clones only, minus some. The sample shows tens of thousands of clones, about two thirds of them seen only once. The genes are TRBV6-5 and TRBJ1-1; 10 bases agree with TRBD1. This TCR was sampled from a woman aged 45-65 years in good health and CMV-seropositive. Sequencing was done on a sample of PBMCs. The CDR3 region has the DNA TGTGCCAGCAGTTTGAGGGGACAGGGGTCTGAAGCTTTCTTT. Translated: CASSLRGQGSEAFF.